This TCR beta chain derives from a study of T cell responses to AZD1222 COVID-19 vaccine. CDR1 is SGHTA, CDR2 FQGNSA, per germline. This CDR3 spans 13 amino acids. V gave up 0 bases and J gave up 6 bases, with 6 bases separating them. Turning to this clone: What it binds is unknown.

Produced via immunoSEQ multiplex PCR; TCRdb's table is partial and in-frame only. The sample has 65,000 to 80,000 clones, roughly 87% seen once; the top ten hold about 22%. Findings and limits, study-wide: The study sampled repertoires only after the peak T cell response. Most donors were white British and more were female, and clonal diversity was possibly underestimated.

This chain uses TRBV7-2 with TRBJ2-1; D is uncertain. The receptor's source is an adult in good health. The sample in question was peripheral blood, obtained on day 0 of AZD1222 vaccination. The DNA of the CDR3 is TGTGCCAGCAGCTTAGCACGCGGCAATGAGCAGTTCTTC. It is translated as CASSLARGNEQFF.